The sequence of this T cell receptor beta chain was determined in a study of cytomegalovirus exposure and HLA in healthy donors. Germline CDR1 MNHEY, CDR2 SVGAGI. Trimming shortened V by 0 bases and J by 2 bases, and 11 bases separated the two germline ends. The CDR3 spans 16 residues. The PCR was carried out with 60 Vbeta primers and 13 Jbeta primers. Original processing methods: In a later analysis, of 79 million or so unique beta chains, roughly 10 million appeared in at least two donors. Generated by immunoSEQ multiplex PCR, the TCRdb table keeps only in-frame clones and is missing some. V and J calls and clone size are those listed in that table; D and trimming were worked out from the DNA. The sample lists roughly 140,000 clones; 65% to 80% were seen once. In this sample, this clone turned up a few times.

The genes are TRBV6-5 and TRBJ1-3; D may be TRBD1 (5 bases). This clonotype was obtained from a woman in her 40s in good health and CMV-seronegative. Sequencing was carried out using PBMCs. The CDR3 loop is CASSYSTRATGNTIYF. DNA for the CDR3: TGTGCCAGCAGTTACTCGACCAGGGCCACTGGAAACACCATATATTTT.